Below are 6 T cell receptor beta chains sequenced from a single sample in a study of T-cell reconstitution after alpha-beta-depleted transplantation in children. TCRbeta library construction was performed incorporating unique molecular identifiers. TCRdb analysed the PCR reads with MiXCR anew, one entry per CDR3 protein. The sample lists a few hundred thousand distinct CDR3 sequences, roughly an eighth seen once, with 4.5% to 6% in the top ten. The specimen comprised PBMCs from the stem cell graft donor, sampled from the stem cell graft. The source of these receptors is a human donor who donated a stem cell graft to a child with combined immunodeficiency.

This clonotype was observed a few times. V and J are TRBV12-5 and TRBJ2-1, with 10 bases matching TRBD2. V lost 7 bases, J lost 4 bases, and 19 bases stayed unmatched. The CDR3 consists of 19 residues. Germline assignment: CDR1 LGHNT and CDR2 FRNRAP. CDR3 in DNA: TGTGCTAGTGCCCCCAAAGGGCTAGCGGGGGTCCCTCCTTACAATGAGCAGTTCTTC. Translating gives CASAPKGLAGVPPYNEQFF.

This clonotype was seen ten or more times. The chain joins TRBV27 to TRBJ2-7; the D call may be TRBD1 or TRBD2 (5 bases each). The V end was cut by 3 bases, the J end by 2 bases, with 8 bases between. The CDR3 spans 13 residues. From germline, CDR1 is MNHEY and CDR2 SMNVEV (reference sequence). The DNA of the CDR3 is TGTGCCAGCAGTTTGGGGGATCCCTACGAGCAGTACTTC. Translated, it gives CASSLGDPYEQYF.

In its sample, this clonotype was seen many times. The CDR3 reads CASSLWGLAKPYEQYF. Here the CDR3 DNA reads TGTGCCAGCAGTCTATGGGGACTAGCGAAGCCTTACGAGCAGTACTTC. This rearrangement joins TRBV27 to TRBJ2-7, with TRBD2 identical over 10 bases. This CDR3 is 16 amino acids long. The germline V gene encodes CDR1 MNHEY and CDR2 SMNVEV (reference sequence). The trim removed 5 bases at V and 4 bases at J, leaving 11 bases unmatched.

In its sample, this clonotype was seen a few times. The CDR3 nucleotides are TGTGCCAGCAGTGACGCGGGAGTGGTTGATACGCAGTATTTT. Amino acid sequence: CASSDAGVVDTQYF. The V and J genes are TRBV2 and TRBJ2-3; 7 bases map to TRBD2. The germline CDR1 and CDR2 sequences are SNHLY and FYNNEI. The CDR3 sequence is 14 residues long. V was pared by 3 bases and J by 6 bases, with 6 bases of the junction left unmatched.

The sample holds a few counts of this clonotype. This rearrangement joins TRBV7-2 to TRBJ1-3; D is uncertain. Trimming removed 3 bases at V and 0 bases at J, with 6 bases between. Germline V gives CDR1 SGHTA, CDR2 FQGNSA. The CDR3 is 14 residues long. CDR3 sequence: CASSFVISGNTIYF. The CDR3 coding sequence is TGTGCCAGCAGCTTTGTAATCTCTGGAAACACCATATATTTT.

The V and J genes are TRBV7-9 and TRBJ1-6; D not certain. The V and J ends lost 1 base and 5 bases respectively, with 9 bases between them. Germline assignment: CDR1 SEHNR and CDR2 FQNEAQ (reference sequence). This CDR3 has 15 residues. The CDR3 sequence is CASSLVQGHNSPLHF. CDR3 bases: TGTGCCAGCAGCTTAGTTCAAGGCCATAATTCACCCCTCCACTTT. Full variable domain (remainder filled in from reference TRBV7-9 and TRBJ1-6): DTGVSQNPRHKITKRGQNVTFRCDPISEHNRLYWYRQTLGQGPEFLTYFQNEAQLEKSRLLSDRFSAERPKGSFSTLEIQRTEQGDSAMYLCASSLVQGHNSPLHFGNGTRLTVT.